This T cell receptor beta chain derives from a study of Ad26.COV2.S vaccination and SARS-CoV-2 variants. Overall study context: Once or twice, 56 days apart, Ad26.COV2.S was delivered intramuscularly.

Study-wide findings and caveats: Reportedly, spike-specific CD8+ and CD4+ T cell responses achieved substantial breadth once vaccination had taken place.

Repertoires were generated with immunoSEQ multiplex PCR, while TCRdb's copy carries only in-frame clones and drops some. The sample yields some 390,000 clones, roughly 90% seen once. Germline loops: CDR1 LGHNA, CDR2 YNFKEQ. V was clipped by 1 base and J by 6 bases, with 3 bases between them. The CDR3 has 11 amino acids. This clone was detected once. What it recognizes is unknown. Treatment in this sample: roughly 19 received Ad26.COV2.S at low or high dose, single or two shots; a few received placebo; per-sample allocation not given. Samples analyzed were those drawn on day 63 after the first vaccine or placebo injection. At a Boston site, the person donating was an adult of 18-55 years.

The V and J genes are TRBV4-2 and TRBJ1-2; D unresolved. The sample was peripheral blood, taken in a trial of Ad26.COV2.S vaccine versus placebo. This clonotype was obtained from a person between 18 and 65 years old who received the Ad26.COV2.S COVID-19 vaccine or a placebo. The CDR3 bases are TGTGCCAGCAGCCAAGCGGATGGCTACACCTTC. Translated: CASSQADGYTF.